These T cell receptor beta chains were read from a single sample in a study of identical twins. TCRdb reprocessed the 5' RACE reads via MiXCR and lists one record per CDR3 protein. The sample includes around 250,000 distinct CDR3 sequences, around 8% of them seen just once. The same sample was also studied in work on yellow fever vaccine responses in identical twins.

Material: CD8+ T cells sorted from blood. The receptor source for this set is a young woman in good health. Both conserved end residues are part of each CDR3. The order of the fields is V gene, J gene, CDR3 protein.

>TRBV29-1|TRBJ2-1
CSVHTGGNNEQFF
>TRBV5-5|TRBJ2-1
CASSLEGNSMSSYNEQFF
>TRBV7-3|TRBJ2-7
CASSPWGGTYEQYF
>TRBV9|TRBJ2-7
CASSAVAGGHLGEQYF
>TRBV20-1|TRBJ2-1
CSARPPDRANEQFF
>TRBV7-6|TRBJ2-5
CASSFYPGVQETQYF
>TRBV13|TRBJ2-1
CASSRAQRDEQFF
>TRBV27|TRBJ2-5
CASSLSWTSGQETQYF
>TRBV7-9|TRBJ2-7
CASSSTDTPSYEQYF
>TRBV4-2|TRBJ2-7
CASSSGTSGPTYEQYF
>TRBV20-1|TRBJ2-7
CSAPSTSLVRGEQYF
>TRBV20-1|TRBJ2-4
CSATEPGGWNIQYF
>TRBV6-2/TRBV6-3|TRBJ2-2
CASSYNGGPPAGELFF
>TRBV12-3/TRBV12-4|TRBJ1-2
CASSSTLQGFDYGYTF
>TRBV6-2/TRBV6-3|TRBJ2-7
CVSGESGYEQYF
>TRBV3-1|TRBJ2-7
CASSQYGTGPYEQYF
>TRBV27|TRBJ2-2
CASSSDNTGELFF
>TRBV20-1|TRBJ2-7
CSARWDRTETYEQYF
>TRBV20-1|TRBJ2-7
CSASPRLAITYEQYF
>TRBV12-3/TRBV12-4|TRBJ2-1
CASRRGGNEQFF
>TRBV5-1|TRBJ2-1
CASSLELAGGPWDEQFF
>TRBV7-9|TRBJ2-7
CASSPGNVNEQYF
>TRBV11-2|TRBJ2-7
CASSPGLAGTSYEQYF
>TRBV20-1|TRBJ2-7
CSARGVGIYEQYF
>TRBV7-2|TRBJ1-2
CASSLGWTDYGYTF
>TRBV4-3|TRBJ1-2
CASSQDRDSAYGYTF
>TRBV6-1|TRBJ1-5
CASSGTDNQPQHF
>TRBV7-9|TRBJ2-1
CASSFGRNEQFF
>TRBV20-1|TRBJ2-1
CSAADNRVDDEQFF
>TRBV11-2|TRBJ2-1
CASSPPQGRNEQFF
>TRBV24-1|TRBJ2-1
CATSDLVAGDQFF
>TRBV2|TRBJ2-7
CASSDNEQYF
>TRBV29-1|TRBJ2-7
CSVELSQGDKGYEQYF